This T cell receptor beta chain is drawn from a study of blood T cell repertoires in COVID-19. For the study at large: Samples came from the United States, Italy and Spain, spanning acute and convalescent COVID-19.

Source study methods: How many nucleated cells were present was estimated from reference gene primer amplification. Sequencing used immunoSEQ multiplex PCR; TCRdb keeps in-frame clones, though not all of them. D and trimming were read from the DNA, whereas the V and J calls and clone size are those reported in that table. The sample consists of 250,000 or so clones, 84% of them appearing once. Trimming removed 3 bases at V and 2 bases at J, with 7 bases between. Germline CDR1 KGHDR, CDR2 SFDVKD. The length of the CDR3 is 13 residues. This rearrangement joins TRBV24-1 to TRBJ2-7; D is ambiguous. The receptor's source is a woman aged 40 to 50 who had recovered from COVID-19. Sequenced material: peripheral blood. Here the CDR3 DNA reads TGTGCCACCAGTGATCCGTTAACCTACGAGCAGTACTTC. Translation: CATSDPLTYEQYF.